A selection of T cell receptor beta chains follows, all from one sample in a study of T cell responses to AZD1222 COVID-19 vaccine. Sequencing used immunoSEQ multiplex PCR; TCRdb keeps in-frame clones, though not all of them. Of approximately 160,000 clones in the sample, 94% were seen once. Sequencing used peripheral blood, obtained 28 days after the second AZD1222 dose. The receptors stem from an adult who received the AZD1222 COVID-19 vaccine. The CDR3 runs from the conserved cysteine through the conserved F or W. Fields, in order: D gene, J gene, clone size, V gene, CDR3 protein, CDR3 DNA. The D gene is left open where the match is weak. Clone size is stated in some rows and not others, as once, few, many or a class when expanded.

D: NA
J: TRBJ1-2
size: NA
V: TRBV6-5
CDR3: CASSYTSTWGYGYTF
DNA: TGTGCCAGCAGTTACACGTCGACGTGGGGCTATGGCTACACCTTC

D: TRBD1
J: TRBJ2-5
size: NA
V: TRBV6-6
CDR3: CASTGGGLETQYF
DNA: TGTGCCAGCACAGGGGGTGGGCTAGAGACCCAGTACTTC

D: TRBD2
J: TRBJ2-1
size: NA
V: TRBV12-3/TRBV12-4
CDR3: CASSALAAQFF
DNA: TGTGCCAGCAGCGCTCTAGCGGCACAGTTCTTC

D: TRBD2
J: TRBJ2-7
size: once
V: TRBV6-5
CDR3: CASSITGLARYEQYF
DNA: TGTGCCAGCAGTATTACGGGACTAGCGAGATACGAGCAGTACTTC

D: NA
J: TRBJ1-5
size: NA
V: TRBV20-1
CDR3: CSASPGWQEPQHF
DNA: TGCAGTGCTAGTCCGGGGTGGCAGGAGCCCCAGCATTTT

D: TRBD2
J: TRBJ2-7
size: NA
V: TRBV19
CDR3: CASRRTSSYEQYF
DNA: TGTGCCAGTAGGAGGACTAGCTCCTACGAGCAGTACTTC

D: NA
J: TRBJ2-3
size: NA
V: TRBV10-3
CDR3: CAISVLRDTQYF
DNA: TGTGCCATCAGTGTACTTCGAGATACGCAGTATTTT

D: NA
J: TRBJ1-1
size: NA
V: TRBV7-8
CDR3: CASSFSGNTEAFF
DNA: TGTGCCAGCAGCTTCTCGGGGAACACTGAAGCTTTCTTT

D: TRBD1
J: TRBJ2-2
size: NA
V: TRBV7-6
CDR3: CASSLPRQGVNTGELFF
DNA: TGTGCCAGCAGCTTACCAAGACAGGGGGTGAACACCGGGGAGCTGTTTTTT

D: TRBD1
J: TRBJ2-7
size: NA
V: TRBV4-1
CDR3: CASSLKSSPTGTGRFEQYF
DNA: TGCGCCAGCAGCCTTAAGTCCTCTCCTACCGGGACAGGCAGGTTCGAGCAGTACTTC

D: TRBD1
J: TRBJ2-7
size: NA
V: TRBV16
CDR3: CASSMDRGREQYF
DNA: TGTGCCAGCAGCATGGACAGGGGACGCGAGCAGTACTTC

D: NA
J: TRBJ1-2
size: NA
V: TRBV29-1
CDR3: CSVKAGGANYGYTF
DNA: TGCAGCGTTAAAGCGGGGGGCGCTAACTATGGCTACACCTTC

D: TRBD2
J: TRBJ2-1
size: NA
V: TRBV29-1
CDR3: CSVEGTSGRANNEQFF
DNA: TGCAGCGTTGAAGGGACTAGCGGGAGGGCCAACAATGAGCAGTTCTTC

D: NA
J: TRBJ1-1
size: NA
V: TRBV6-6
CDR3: CASSYYRAETEAFF
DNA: TGTGCCAGCAGTTACTACAGGGCGGAGACTGAAGCTTTCTTT

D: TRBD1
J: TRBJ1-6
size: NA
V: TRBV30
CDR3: CAWRITGVRSPLHF
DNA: TGTGCCTGGAGGATAACAGGGGTACGGTCACCCCTCCACTTT

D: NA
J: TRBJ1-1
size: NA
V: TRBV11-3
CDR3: CASSQSRITEAFF
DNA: TGTGCCAGCAGTCAAAGTAGGATTACTGAAGCTTTCTTT

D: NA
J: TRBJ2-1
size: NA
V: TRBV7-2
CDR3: CASSFPLWTDYNEQFF
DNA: TGTGCCAGCAGCTTTCCCCTCTGGACAGATTACAATGAGCAGTTCTTC

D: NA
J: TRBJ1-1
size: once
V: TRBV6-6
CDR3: CASSLLDTEAFF
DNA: TGTGCCAGCAGTTTATTGGACACTGAAGCTTTCTTT

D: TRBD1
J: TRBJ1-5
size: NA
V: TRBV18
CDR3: CASSSKTGGSNQPQHF
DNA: TGTGCCAGCTCATCCAAGACAGGGGGGAGCAATCAGCCCCAGCATTTT

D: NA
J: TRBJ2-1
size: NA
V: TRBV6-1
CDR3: CASSERKVVPRSYNEQFF
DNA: TGTGCCAGCAGTGAACGGAAAGTGGTTCCGCGCTCCTACAATGAGCAGTTCTTC

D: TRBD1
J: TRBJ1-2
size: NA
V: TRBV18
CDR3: CASSPVAGGLSGGYTF
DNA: TGTGCCAGCTCACCGGTGGCAGGGGGGCTAAGTGGTGGCTACACCTTC

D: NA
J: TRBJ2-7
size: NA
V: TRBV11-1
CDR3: CASSLGWQNYEQYF
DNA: TGTGCCAGCAGCTTAGGGTGGCAGAACTACGAGCAGTACTTC

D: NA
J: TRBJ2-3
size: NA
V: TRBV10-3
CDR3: CAISGTTDTQYF
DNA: TGTGCCATCAGTGGGACCACAGATACGCAGTATTTT

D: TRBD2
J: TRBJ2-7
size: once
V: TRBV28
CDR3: CASSLLTSASYEQYF
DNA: TGTGCCAGCAGCCTACTGACTAGCGCCTCCTACGAGCAGTACTTC

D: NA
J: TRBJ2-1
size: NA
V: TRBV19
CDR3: CASSEWQDNEQFF
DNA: TGTGCCAGTAGTGAGTGGCAGGACAATGAGCAGTTCTTC

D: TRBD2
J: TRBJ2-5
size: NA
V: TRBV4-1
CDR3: CASRQIVSHVAGGPWEETQYF
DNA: TGCGCCAGCAGACAAATCGTCAGCCACGTAGCGGGAGGGCCATGGGAAGAGACCCAGTACTTC

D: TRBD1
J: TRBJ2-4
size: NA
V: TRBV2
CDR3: CASRETGKGAKNIQYF
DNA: TGTGCCAGCAGGGAGACAGGGAAAGGGGCCAAAAACATTCAGTACTTC

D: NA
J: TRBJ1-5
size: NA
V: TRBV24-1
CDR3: CATPRNLGWPQHF
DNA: TGTGCCACGCCGCGTAATCTGGGGTGGCCCCAGCATTTT

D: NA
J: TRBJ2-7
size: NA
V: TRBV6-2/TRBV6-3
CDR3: CASSYGQIFYEQYF
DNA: TGTGCCAGCAGTTACGGACAGATTTTCTACGAGCAGTACTTC

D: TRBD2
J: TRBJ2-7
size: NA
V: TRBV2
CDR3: CASRHGTSGNSHEQYF
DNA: TGTGCCAGCAGACATGGGACTAGCGGGAACTCCCACGAGCAGTACTTC

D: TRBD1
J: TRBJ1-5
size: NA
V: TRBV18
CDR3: CASPVQGASVLWEPQHF
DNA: TGTGCCAGCCCAGTACAGGGGGCCTCAGTGCTATGGGAGCCCCAGCATTTT

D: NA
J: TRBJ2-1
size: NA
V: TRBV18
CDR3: CASSPLEGLNEQFF
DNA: TGTGCCAGCTCACCTCTGGAAGGGCTCAATGAGCAGTTCTTC

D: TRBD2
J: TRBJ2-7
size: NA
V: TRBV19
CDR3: CASSISGGSSEQYF
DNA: TGTGCCAGTAGTATATCGGGAGGGTCGAGTGAGCAGTACTTC

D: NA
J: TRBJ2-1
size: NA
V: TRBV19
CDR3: CASSKFRGGDEQFF
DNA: TGTGCCAGTAGTAAATTTCGCGGGGGCGATGAGCAGTTCTTC

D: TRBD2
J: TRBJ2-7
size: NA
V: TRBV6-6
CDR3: CASSYLLAGVPEQYF
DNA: TGTGCCAGCAGTTACTTACTAGCGGGAGTCCCCGAGCAGTACTTC